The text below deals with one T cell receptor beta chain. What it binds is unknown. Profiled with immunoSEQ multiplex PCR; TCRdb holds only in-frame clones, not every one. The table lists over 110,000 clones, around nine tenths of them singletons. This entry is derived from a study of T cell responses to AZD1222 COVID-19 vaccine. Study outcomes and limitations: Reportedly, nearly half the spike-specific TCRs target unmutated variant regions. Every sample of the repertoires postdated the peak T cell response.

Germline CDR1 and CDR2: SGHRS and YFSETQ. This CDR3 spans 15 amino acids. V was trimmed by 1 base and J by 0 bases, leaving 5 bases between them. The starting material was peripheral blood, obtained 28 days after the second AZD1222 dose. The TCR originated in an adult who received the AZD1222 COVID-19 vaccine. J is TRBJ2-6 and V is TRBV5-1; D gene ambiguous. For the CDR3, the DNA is TGCGCCAGCAGCTTGACAGCCTCTGGGGCCAACGTCCTGACTTTC. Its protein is CASSLTASGANVLTF. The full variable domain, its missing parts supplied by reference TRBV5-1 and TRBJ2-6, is KAGVTQTPRYLIKTRGQQVTLSCSPISGHRSVSWYQQTPGQGLQFLFEYFSETQRNKGNFPGRFSGRQFSNSRSEMNVSTLELGDSALYLCASSLTASGANVLTFGAGSRLTVL.